This TCR beta chain was retrieved from a study of long-term antiretroviral therapy in people with HIV. Study-wide findings and caveats: Documentation of ART adherence, viral resistance or therapy changes was absent.

A v3.0 immunoSEQ assay was performed at survey level. The table came from immunoSEQ multiplex PCR; TCRdb's copy has only in-frame clones and leaves some out. The data contain over 15,000 clones, approximately 92% of them singletons. Germline CDR1 is SNHLY and CDR2 is FYNNEI. The CDR3 extends over 17 amino acids. V shed 6 bases, J shed 3 bases, and the junction held 12 bases outside the gene matches. On this clone: Its target is unknown.

The gene calls are TRBV2 and TRBJ2-7; 12 nucleotides line up with TRBD1. The origin of this receptor is a man aged 50 to 59 with HIV. This material consisted of unsorted PBMCs, taken 4.2 years after starting antiretroviral therapy. CDR3 nucleotide sequence: TGTGCCAGCAGACGGGACAGGGGGCCCCACATTATCTACGAGCAGTACTTC. Translated: CASRRDRGPHIIYEQYF.